The 23 T cell receptor beta chains presented below share a single source sample, sequenced in a study of cytomegalovirus exposure and HLA in healthy donors. A multiplex PCR was run with 60 Vbeta primers and 13 Jbeta primers. Some clones are missing from TCRdb's copy, which holds only in-frame ones; the method was immunoSEQ multiplex PCR. The repertoire holds 120,000 or so clones, with 15% to 20% as singletons. The sequencing input was PBMCs. All receptors come from a female donor in good health and CMV-seropositive.

This clone was found a few times. The chain is built from TRBV19 and TRBJ1-5, with a tentative D call TRBD1 (5 bases). The CDR3 sequence is 15 residues long. In germline, CDR1 is LNHDA, CDR2 SQIVND (reference sequence). The ends were cut back, 4 bases at V and 3 bases at J, with 13 bases in the middle. The CDR3 region has the DNA TGTGCCAGTAGTAGGCAGGGAGGGGTCAATCAGCCCCAGCATTTT. Protein sequence: CASSRQGGVNQPQHF.

The chain joins TRBV4-3 to TRBJ2-7; perhaps TRBD1 as D (6 bases). The germline V gene has CDR1 LGHNA and CDR2 YSLEER. This CDR3 has 15 residues. V was clipped by 0 bases and J by 3 bases, with 12 bases between them. For the CDR3, the DNA is TGCGCCAGCAGCCAAGATAGGGCAGGGGTCTACGAGCAGTACTTC. Amino acids: CASSQDRAGVYEQYF.

This clone showed up just a few times. The chain carries TRBV5-1 and TRBJ2-5, with 7 bases fitting TRBD1. Looked up from germline, CDR1 is SGHRS and CDR2 is YFSETQ. V lost 4 bases to trimming and J lost 4 bases; unmatched junction nucleotides: 7. The CDR3 spans 14 residues. The CDR3 DNA is TGCGCCAGCAGCCCACAGGGGCTAGGAGAGACCCAGTACTTC. Translated: CASSPQGLGETQYF.

The chain uses TRBV27 and TRBJ1-5; a weak D match, TRBD1 (6 bases). Trimming took 2 bases from V and 6 from J, leaving 8 bases between them. The CDR3 consists of 13 residues. Germline CDR1 is MNHEY and CDR2 is SMNVEV (reference sequence). CDR3 sequence (DNA): TGTGCCAGCAGTTTACTGGGGGCTCAGCCCCAGCATTTT. Translated: CASSLLGAQPQHF.

This clone showed up just a few times. V is TRBV7-2 and J is TRBJ2-7; D not resolved. Germline CDR1 is SGHTA and CDR2 is FQGNSA. V was cut by 1 base and J by 8 bases, with 12 bases left in between. CDR3 length: 13 amino acids. DNA of the CDR3: TGTGCCAGCAGCTTAGGGGCTGAGATAAAGCAGTACTTC. It codes for CASSLGAEIKQYF.

This clone was observed a handful of times. CDR3 nucleotide sequence: TGTGCCAGCTTCTCCGGCAGTCAACCGGGACTAGCAAATAGAGGGCAGTATTTT. Residues: CASFSGSQPGLANRGQYF. The chain combines TRBV28 with TRBJ2-3; 9 bases fit TRBD2. CDR1 and CDR2 from the germline V gene are MDHEN and SYDVKM. Germline trimming cut 8 bases from V and 11 bases from J; bases unmatched to any gene: 26. The CDR3 sequence is 18 residues long. Combining the CDR3 with reference TRBV28 and TRBJ2-3 gives the whole variable domain DVKVTQSSRYLVKRTGEKVFLECVQDMDHENMFWYRQDPGLGLRLIYFSYDVKMKEKGDIPEGYSVSREKKERFSLILESASTNQTSMYLCASFSGSQPGLANRGQYFGPGTRLTVL.

V is TRBV27 and J is TRBJ1-5; maybe TRBD1 (6 bases). Trimming pared 5 bases from V and 3 bases from J, leaving 11 bases between. The germline V gene has CDR1 MNHEY and CDR2 SMNVEV (reference sequence). The CDR3 consists of 14 residues. The chain's CDR3 is CASSPAGANQPQHF. The CDR3 DNA reads TGTGCCAGCAGTCCGGCAGGGGCCAATCAGCCCCAGCATTTT.

This clone was observed a few times. The rearrangement uses TRBV10-3 and TRBJ1-1; D is perhaps TRBD1 (5 bases). Germline V gene lookup returns CDR1 ENHRY and CDR2 SYGVKD. This CDR3 is built from 14 residues. The germline V and J ends were trimmed by 10 bases and 0 bases, with 15 bases remaining between them. The CDR3 loop reads CATSEAGMNTEAFF. For the CDR3, the DNA is TGTGCCACCAGCGAGGCAGGGATGAACACTGAAGCTTTCTTT.

Points on this clone: Since the CDR3 does not end with the conserved phenylalanine or tryptophan, this likely comes from a read error. The J gene is TRBJ2-3, the V gene TRBV2, with a possible D match to TRBD2 (6 bases). The germline V gene has CDR1 SNHLY and CDR2 FYNNEI. CDR3 length: 13 residues. V gave up 0 bases and J gave up 9 bases, with 10 bases separating them. CDR3 amino acids: CASSEALRGTQYL. The CDR3 DNA reads as TGTGCCAGCAGTGAAGCGCTTCGGGGGACGCAGTATTTG.

This clone was observed a single time. J is TRBJ2-3 and V is TRBV7-9; 7 bases are shared with TRBD1. CDR3 length: 16 amino acids. Trimming cost V 5 bases and J 0 bases; bases outside gene matches: 8. Germline CDR1 SEHNR, CDR2 FQNEAQ (reference sequence). CDR3 loop: CASSQGQFASTDTQYF. The CDR3 DNA is TGTGCCAGCAGCCAGGGACAGTTTGCTAGCACAGATACGCAGTATTTT.

This clone was seen only a few times. The chain employs TRBV21-1 and TRBJ2-7; no DNA check was done on the table's D call, TRBD1. TRBV21-1 is a recognized pseudogene. This CDR3 spans 14 amino acids. DNA of the CDR3: TGTGCCAGCAGCAAAATCCGAGACAGGACGGAGCAGTACTTC. Translation gives CASSKIRDRTEQYF.

The sample holds a few counts of this clone. This sequence joins TRBV6-5 and TRBJ1-1; no clear D. This CDR3 region has 15 residues. CDR1 is MNHEY, CDR2 SVGAGI, per germline. Trimming removed 2 bases from V and 2 bases from J, with 12 bases in between. CDR3 DNA sequence: TGTGCCAGCAGTTACAGGGAGGGAATTAACACTGAAGCTTTCTTT. As protein: CASSYREGINTEAFF.

This clone was detected a few times. The gene calls are TRBV27 and TRBJ2-7; TRBD2 matches at 7 bases. This CDR3 has 13 amino acids. V dropped 9 bases and J dropped 0; count of bases not matched to a gene: 5. In germline, CDR1 is MNHEY, CDR2 SMNVEV (reference sequence). CDR3 DNA: TGTGCCAGAAGCGGGGACGGCTCCTACGAGCAGTACTTC. Its translation: CARSGDGSYEQYF.

This sequence joins TRBV4-3 and TRBJ2-2; D might be TRBD1 (6 bases). The V end lost 6 bases, the J end lost 5 bases, and 19 bases lay between the germline ends. Germline CDR1 LGHNA, CDR2 YSLEER. This CDR3 region has 16 residues. The DNA for the CDR3 is TGCGCCAGCAGATTGGTCGGGCAGGGGAAAACCGGGGAGCTGTTTTTT. It yields the protein CASRLVGQGKTGELFF.

The chain links TRBV9 to TRBJ2-3; 12 bases line up with TRBD2. Per the germline V gene, CDR1 is SGDLS and CDR2 is YYNGEE. V was pared by 3 bases and J by 1 base, with 6 bases of the junction left unmatched. The CDR3 runs to 17 residues. CDR3 protein: CASSAFRTSGGTDTQYF. The CDR3 coding sequence is TGTGCCAGCAGCGCATTTCGGACTAGCGGGGGCACAGATACGCAGTATTTT.

In its sample, this clone was seen a few times. The chain is built from TRBV5-1 and TRBJ1-2; TRBD1 aligns across 7 bases. Trimming removed 0 bases from V and 4 bases from J; junction bases left unmatched: 3. The CDR3 loop spans 14 amino acids. Germline loops: CDR1 SGHRS, CDR2 YFSETQ. Here the CDR3 DNA reads TGCGCCAGCAGCTTGGCGACAGGGAGCTATGGCTACACCTTC. Translation: CASSLATGSYGYTF.

V usage is TRBV9 and J usage is TRBJ2-1; 12 nucleotides line up with TRBD2. Germline CDR1 and CDR2: SGDLS and YYNGEE. The CDR3 consists of 15 residues. The junction had 7 bases not matched to a gene; V was cut back by 2 bases and J by 10 bases. This CDR3 is CASSVTSGSNLEQFF. The DNA for the CDR3 is TGTGCCAGCAGCGTGACTAGCGGGAGTAATTTAGAGCAGTTCTTC. The whole variable domain, filled in from reference TRBV9 and TRBJ2-1, reads DSGVTQTPKHLITATGQRVTLRCSPRSGDLSVYWYQQSLDQGLQFLIQYYNGEERAKGNILERFSAQQFPDLHSELNLSSLELGDSALYFCASSVTSGSNLEQFFGPGTRLTVL.

This chain uses TRBV9 with TRBJ1-1; TRBD1 agrees at 7 bases. This CDR3 region has 14 residues. With V trimmed by 5 bases and J by 4 bases, 8 bases remained unmatched. Per germline, CDR1 SGDLS and CDR2 YYNGEE. The DNA of the CDR3 is TGTGCCAGCAGTGGAACAGGGGCTAGCACTGAAGCTTTCTTT. It is translated as CASSGTGASTEAFF. Full variable domain (missing parts from reference TRBV9 and TRBJ1-1): DSGVTQTPKHLITATGQRVTLRCSPRSGDLSVYWYQQSLDQGLQFLIQYYNGEERAKGNILERFSAQQFPDLHSELNLSSLELGDSALYFCASSGTGASTEAFFGQGTRLTVV.

This clone appeared a few times. V and J are TRBV6-1 and TRBJ1-2, with a tentative D call TRBD1 (6 bases). V dropped 0 bases and J dropped 7 bases, with 6 bases sitting between them. The germline V gene encodes CDR1 MNHNS and CDR2 SASEGT. This CDR3 has 12 residues. The CDR3 loop is CASSEAGGGYTF. DNA for the CDR3: TGTGCCAGCAGTGAAGCAGGGGGTGGCTACACCTTC.

V usage is TRBV6-1 and J usage is TRBJ2-7; 8 nucleotides match TRBD1. The ends lost 4 bases at V and 3 bases at J; junction bases unmatched: 2. The CDR3 consists of 13 residues. Germline CDR1 reads MNHNS; CDR2 reads SASEGT. This CDR3 reads CASSGTGIYEQYF. Here the CDR3 DNA reads TGTGCCAGCAGTGGGACAGGGATCTACGAGCAGTACTTC.

The J gene is TRBJ2-3, the V gene TRBV9; D uncertain. Trimming cost V 2 bases and J 0 bases, with 13 bases left between them. The CDR3 spans 16 residues. CDR1 and CDR2 (germline): SGDLS, YYNGEE. The CDR3 sequence is CASSVALWSSTDTQYF. The CDR3 DNA is TGTGCCAGCAGCGTCGCCCTATGGTCTAGCACAGATACGCAGTATTTT.

The rearrangement uses TRBV7-2 and TRBJ1-2, with 8 nucleotides matching TRBD1. CDR1 is SGHTA and CDR2 is FQGNSA in the germline V gene. This CDR3 has 15 residues. The ends lost 3 bases at V and 4 bases at J; junction bases unmatched: 7. The CDR3 DNA is TGTGCCAGCAGCTTTGGGACAGGAGGAACCTATGGCTACACCTTC. Translated: CASSFGTGGTYGYTF.

This clone showed up just a few times. V usage is TRBV5-1 and J usage is TRBJ2-1, with 10 bases identical to TRBD2. Germline assignment: CDR1 SGHRS and CDR2 YFSETQ. V lost 6 bases and J lost 6; bases outside the gene matches: 9. This CDR3 has 15 residues. CDR3 in DNA: TGCGCCAGCAATCCTCTAGCGGGAGTCACCAATGAGCAGTTCTTC. This encodes CASNPLAGVTNEQFF.